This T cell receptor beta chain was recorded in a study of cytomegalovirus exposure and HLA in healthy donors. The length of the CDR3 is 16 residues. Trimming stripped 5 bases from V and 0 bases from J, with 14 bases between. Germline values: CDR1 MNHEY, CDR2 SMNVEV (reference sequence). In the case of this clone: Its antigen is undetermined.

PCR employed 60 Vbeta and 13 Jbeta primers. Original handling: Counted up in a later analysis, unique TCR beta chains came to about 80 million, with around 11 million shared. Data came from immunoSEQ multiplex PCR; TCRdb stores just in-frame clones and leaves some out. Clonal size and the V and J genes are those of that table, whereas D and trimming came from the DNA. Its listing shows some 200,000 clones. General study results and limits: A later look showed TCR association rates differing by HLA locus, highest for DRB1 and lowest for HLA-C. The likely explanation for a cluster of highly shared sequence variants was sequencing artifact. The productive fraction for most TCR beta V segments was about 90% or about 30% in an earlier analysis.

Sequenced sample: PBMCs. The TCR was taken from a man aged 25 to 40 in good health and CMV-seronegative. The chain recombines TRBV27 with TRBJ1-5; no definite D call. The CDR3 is CASSPHRGVSNQPQHF. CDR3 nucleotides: TGTGCCAGCAGTCCCCACCGGGGAGTTAGCAATCAGCCCCAGCATTTT.